These 27 T cell receptor beta chains share one sample of origin, sequenced in a study of type 1 regulatory T cells. MiXCR, run by TCRdb on the reads, gives a single entry per CDR3 protein. This table holds 60,000 to 80,000 distinct CDR3 sequences, nearly 65% found once. These receptors lack a known antigen. The material sequenced was cultured T cells, either the whole culture or a sorted T cell fraction (not recorded which). Subset: Tr1-enriched cell product generated in vitro against host alloantigens. The receptors were sampled from a human donor in good health.

This chain links TRBV20-1 with TRBJ1-5; D call uncertain. V lost 0 bases, J lost 6 bases, and 6 bases lay in between. Per germline, CDR1 DFQATT and CDR2 SNEGSKA (reference sequence). The CDR3 consists of 12 residues. CDR3 DNA: TGCAGTGCTAGAGATGGGCCTCAGCCCCAGCATTTT. This codes for CSARDGPQPQHF.

V is TRBV2 and J is TRBJ2-5, with D hard to call. V lost 3 bases to trimming and J lost 4 bases, with 9 bases between them. This CDR3 region has 13 residues. Germline V gene sequence: CDR1 SNHLY, CDR2 FYNNEI. The CDR3 protein is CASSEGSGETQYF. For the CDR3, the DNA is TGTGCCAGCAGTGAGGGAAGTGGAGAGACCCAGTACTTC.

Comment on this clonotype: Its ends do not fully match the called genes, so a read error is possible. The chain recombines TRBV5-1 with TRBJ2-1, with TRBD2 identical over 11 bases. The CDR3 is 18 amino acids. Germline V gene data show CDR1 as SGHRS and CDR2 as YFSETQ. CDR3 loop: CAGSLAFLAGGRDNEQFF. As DNA, the CDR3 is TGCGCCGGCAGCTTGGCGTTTCTAGCGGGAGGTAGGGACAATGAGCAGTTCTTC.

This rearrangement joins TRBV12-3 or TRBV12-4 to TRBJ1-6; TRBD1 matches at 9 bases. V lost 8 bases, J lost 7 bases, and 15 bases stayed unmatched. There are 17 residues in the CDR3. The CDR3 here is CASLRTGENSPNSPLHF. The CDR3 DNA sequence: TGTGCCAGCTTACGGACAGGGGAAAACTCGCCGAATTCACCCCTCCACTTT.

The V call is TRBV20-1, the J call TRBJ2-5, with TRBD2 identical over 10 bases. The CDR3 has 15 residues. CDR1 DFQATT and CDR2 SNEGSKA come from the germline V gene (reference sequence). V lost 0 bases and J lost 0; bases outside the gene matches: 1. The CDR3 DNA is TGCAGTGCTAGAGATCTAGCGGGAGACCAAGAGACCCAGTACTTC. It specifies CSARDLAGDQETQYF.

The chain carries TRBV27 and TRBJ2-7; D remains unclear. Trimming stripped 6 bases from V and 2 bases from J, with 23 bases between. CDR3 length: 17 residues. From germline, CDR1 is MNHEY and CDR2 SMNVEV (reference sequence). DNA for the CDR3: TGTGCCAGCAGCCCAACGGACCTGCTGGGGTCCCCCTACGAGCAGTACTTC. It encodes CASSPTDLLGSPYEQYF.

The gene calls are TRBV10-1 and TRBJ2-1; 7 bases align to TRBD1. The CDR3 has 12 residues. Per germline, CDR1 WNHNN and CDR2 SYGVQD (reference sequence). V lost 11 bases, J lost 2 bases, and 3 bases stayed unmatched. Written as DNA, the CDR3 is TGCGCCTCCGGGACAGCCTACAATGAGCAGTTCTTC. As protein: CASGTAYNEQFF.

DNA of the CDR3: TGTGCCAGCAAAAAGGGGGCGGATAATGAAAAACTGTTTTTT. Its translation is CASKKGADNEKLFF. The V and J genes are TRBV6-1 and TRBJ1-4; 7 nucleotides line up with TRBD1. J was trimmed by 4 bases and V by 7 bases; bases with no gene match: 6. CDR1 is MNHNS and CDR2 is SASEGT in the germline V gene. The CDR3 is 14 amino acids.

This clonotype is labeled as medium-sized. CDR3 sequence reads: CASSQEGGRSEQFF. The CDR3 bases are TGTGCCAGCAGCCAAGAAGGCGGGAGAAGTGAGCAGTTCTTC. The gene calls are TRBV4-2 and TRBJ2-1, with 7 bases aligning to TRBD2. Per the germline V gene, CDR1 is LGHNA and CDR2 is YNFKEQ. V shed 0 bases and J 9 bases; nucleotides not matched to a gene: 5. The CDR3 consists of 14 residues.

The chain carries TRBV29-1 and TRBJ2-7, with 11 bases that match TRBD2. CDR1 SQVTM and CDR2 ANQGSEA come from the germline V gene. Trimming took 4 bases from V and 6 from J; bases not matched to a gene: 14. This CDR3 region has 16 residues. CDR3: CSVGGRLAGGLGEQYF. The CDR3 nucleotides are TGCAGCGTTGGGGGACGGCTAGCGGGAGGTTTAGGCGAGCAGTACTTC.

This sequence joins TRBV28 and TRBJ1-1, with TRBD1 identical over 8 bases. The CDR3 covers 15 residues. Unmatched junction bases numbered 10, after V lost 8 bases and J lost 2 bases. CDR1 MDHEN and CDR2 SYDVKM come from the germline V gene. CDR3 in amino acids: CASSGVGTGNTEAFF. The DNA of the CDR3 is TGTGCCAGCTCAGGAGTAGGGACAGGAAACACTGAAGCTTTCTTT.

The chain recombines TRBV2 with TRBJ2-5; 12 nucleotides align to TRBD2. Unmatched junction bases numbered 7, after V lost 6 bases and J lost 5 bases. Looked up from germline, CDR1 is SNHLY and CDR2 is FYNNEI. This CDR3 is 15 amino acids long. The DNA for the CDR3 is TGTGCCAGCAGGATGACTAGCGGGAGTCTGGAGACCCAGTACTTC. This translates into CASRMTSGSLETQYF.

This sequence joins TRBV25-1 and TRBJ2-7; D call uncertain. Trimming pared 7 bases from V and 2 bases from J, leaving 21 bases between. The CDR3 has 16 amino acids. Per germline, CDR1 MGHDK and CDR2 SYGVNS. CDR3 loop: CASTPARAGGPYEQYF. The CDR3 DNA is TGTGCCAGCACCCCCGCTCGGGCAGGCGGACCCTACGAGCAGTACTTC.

This clonotype was seen only once. The junction does not match germline at one end; this may be a read error. The genes are TRBV20-1 and TRBJ2-5, with 14 bases lining up with TRBD2. The CDR3 totals 18 residues. Per germline, CDR1 DFQATT and CDR2 SNEGSKA (reference sequence). As DNA, the CDR3 is TGCAGGGCTAGAGGGACTAGCGGGAGAATAGGGGGTGGGGAGACCCAGTACTTC. Protein sequence: CRARGTSGRIGGGETQYF.

This clonotype came up a few times. This chain uses TRBV11-3 with TRBJ2-1, with TRBD2 matching over 8 bases. The CDR3 has 15 residues. The germline V gene encodes CDR1 SGHNT and CDR2 YENEEA. With V trimmed by 5 bases and J by 3 bases, 6 bases remained unmatched. This chain's CDR3 is CASSRGGGNYNEQFF. DNA of the CDR3: TGTGCCAGCAGCCGGGGGGGAGGTAACTACAATGAGCAGTTCTTC.

The gene calls are TRBV19 and TRBJ2-1; 10 bases are shared with TRBD2. The CDR3 has 19 amino acids. Germline V gives CDR1 LNHDA, CDR2 SQIVND (reference sequence). Losses at the gene ends were 0 bases for V and 7 bases for J; bases not matched to a gene: 15. CDR3 nucleotide sequence: TGTGCCAGTAGTATAGAGGCCAGACGCCCGGGACTAGCGTCGAATGAGCAGTTCTTC. Its protein product is CASSIEARRPGLASNEQFF.

The chain joins TRBV20-1 to TRBJ1-1, with D hard to call. Germline V gives CDR1 DFQATT, CDR2 SNEGSKA (reference sequence). With 6 bases removed from V and 5 bases from J, the gap between germline ends came to 16 bases. The CDR3 extends over 13 amino acids. The CDR3 bases are TGCAGTGCGCCCGACGATATAAAGACTGAAGCTTTCTTT. Its translation: CSAPDDIKTEAFF.

This clonotype was seen only a few times. The CDR3 DNA reads TGTGCCAGCTCCCGGACAGGGGGCTCCTACAATGAGCAGTTCTTC. Its translation: CASSRTGGSYNEQFF. The chain joins TRBV18 to TRBJ2-1; 10 bases agree with TRBD1. Germline assignment: CDR1 KGHSH and CDR2 LQKENI. The CDR3 consists of 15 residues. V shed 6 bases and J 0 bases; nucleotides not matched to a gene: 2.

The gene calls are TRBV20-1 and TRBJ2-1; no clear D. In germline, CDR1 is DFQATT, CDR2 SNEGSKA (reference sequence). The CDR3 contains 11 residues. Trimming removed 3 bases from V and 10 bases from J, with 10 bases in between. This CDR3 reads CSASYPTEQFF. DNA of the CDR3: TGCAGTGCTAGTTACCCAACCGAGCAGTTCTTC.

J is TRBJ2-1 and V is TRBV27; weak D call: TRBD2 (5 bases). The CDR3 is made up of 12 amino acids. From germline, CDR1 is MNHEY and CDR2 SMNVEV (reference sequence). Trimming cost V 3 bases and J 9 bases, with 9 bases left between them. For the CDR3, the DNA is TGTGCCAGCAGTTTTCTAGCCGGTGAGCAGTTCTTC. Protein sequence: CASSFLAGEQFF.

The chain links TRBV6-2 or TRBV6-3 to TRBJ1-3; D is possibly TRBD1 (5 bases). V shed 6 bases and J shed 0 bases, with 18 bases lying between them. The CDR3 consists of 17 residues. From germline, CDR1 is MNHEY and CDR2 SVGEGT. The CDR3 DNA is TGTGCCAGCAGGCCCCGCGGGGCCACCTTCTCTGGAAACACCATATATTTT. Amino acids: CASRPRGATFSGNTIYF.

CDR3 in DNA: TGCGCCAGCAGTTCGCCGGGACAGGGTTACTACGAGCAGTACTTC. Translating gives CASSSPGQGYYEQYF. The rearrangement uses TRBV5-1 and TRBJ2-7; the match to TRBD1 covers 9 bases. V lost 5 bases and J lost 3; bases outside the gene matches: 9. This CDR3 is built from 15 residues. Germline V lookup: CDR1 SGHRS, CDR2 YFSETQ.

This chain uses TRBV20-1 with TRBJ1-2, with 7 bases identical to TRBD1. CDR1 is DFQATT and CDR2 is SNEGSKA in the germline V gene (reference sequence). This CDR3 comprises 11 residues. J gave up 8 bases and V 3 bases, and 3 bases lay outside the gene matches. CDR3 nucleotide sequence: TGCAGTGCTAGCGACAGGGTCGGCTACACCTTC. This codes for CSASDRVGYTF.

V is TRBV4-1 and J is TRBJ2-1; D remains ambiguous. CDR3 length: 10 amino acids. V was pared by 0 bases and J by 11 bases, with 2 bases between. CDR1 is MGHRA and CDR2 is YSYEKL in the germline V gene. CDR3 DNA sequence: TGCGCCAGCAGCCAAGAAAAGCAGTTCTTC. Its translation is CASSQEKQFF.

The V call is TRBV5-1, the J call TRBJ2-3; TRBD2 aligns across 13 bases. Looked up from germline, CDR1 is SGHRS and CDR2 is YFSETQ. Germline trimming cut 4 bases from V and 2 bases from J; bases unmatched to any gene: 7. The CDR3 length is 17 residues. CDR3 protein: CASSPHGTSGVTDTQYF. DNA for the CDR3: TGCGCCAGCAGCCCCCACGGGACTAGCGGGGTCACAGATACGCAGTATTTT.

This clonotype was picked up a small number of times. V usage is TRBV3-1 and J usage is TRBJ2-7, with D tentatively TRBD1 (6 bases). Trimming stripped 5 bases from V and 3 bases from J, with 29 bases between. The length of the CDR3 is 19 residues. Germline CDR1 LGHDT, CDR2 YNNKEL (reference sequence). The CDR3 bases are TGTGCCAGCAGCTCCTACCCGGGACATATACCGCTGTTACTCTACGAGCAGTACTTC. Translation: CASSSYPGHIPLLLYEQYF.

The chain employs TRBV6-1 and TRBJ2-1, with TRBD2 matching over 12 bases. The CDR3 contains 14 residues. V was pared by 4 bases and J by 8 bases, with 3 bases of the junction left unmatched. Germline V lookup: CDR1 MNHNS, CDR2 SASEGT. CDR3 protein: CASSGRLAGDEQFF. CDR3 DNA: TGTGCCAGCAGTGGGAGACTAGCGGGAGATGAGCAGTTCTTC.